The clone carrying this TCR beta chain was recorded at least ten times. Antigen unknown. Germline is not matched at one junction end, which may reflect a read error. This record belongs to a study of T cells in Graves' hyperthyroidism and ophthalmopathy. RNA transcripts were the template for amplifying TCR beta CDR3 regions. A set of HTBI primers served as the primers for a first-round RT-PCR of the TCR CDR3. TCRdb used MiXCR to reprocess the multiplex PCR reads, holding one entry per CDR3 protein. The repertoire holds a few hundred thousand distinct CDR3 sequences, just over 45% seen once, with around a fifth in the top ten. CDR3 size: 11 residues. Germline CDR1 reads MNHNS; CDR2 reads SASEGT. General observations from the study: Ophthalmopathy and stable hyperthyroidism were separated by a 13 V-J model.

The chain is built from TRBV6-1 and TRBJ2-7; the D gene could be TRBD1 or TRBD2 (6 bases each). The origin of this receptor is an adult woman with Graves' disease, either hyperthyroidism or ophthalmopathy (not recorded which). What was sequenced was peripheral blood or thyroid tissue (not recorded which). The CDR3 is CASSGAAGGIF. The CDR3 coding sequence is TGTGCCAGCAGTGGAGCCGCCGGGGGCATCTTC.